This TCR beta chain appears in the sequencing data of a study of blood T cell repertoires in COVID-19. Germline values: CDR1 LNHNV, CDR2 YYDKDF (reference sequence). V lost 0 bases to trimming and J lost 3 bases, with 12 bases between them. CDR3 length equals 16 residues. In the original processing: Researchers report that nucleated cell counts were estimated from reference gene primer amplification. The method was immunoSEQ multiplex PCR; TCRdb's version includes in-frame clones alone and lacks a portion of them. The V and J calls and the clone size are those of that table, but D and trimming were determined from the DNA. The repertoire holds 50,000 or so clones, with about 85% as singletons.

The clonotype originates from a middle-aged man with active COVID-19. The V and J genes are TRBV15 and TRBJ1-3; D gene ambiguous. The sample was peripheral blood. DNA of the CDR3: TGTGCCACCAGCAGAGATTATGGGGAGGTTGGAAACACCATATATTTT. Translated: CATSRDYGEVGNTIYF. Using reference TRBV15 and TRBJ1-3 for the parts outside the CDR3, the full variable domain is DAMVIQNPRYQVTQFGKPVTLSCSQTLNHNVMYWYQQKSSQAPKLLFHYYDKDFNNEADTPDNFQSRRPNTSFCFLDIRSPGLGDTAMYLCATSRDYGEVGNTIYFGEGSWLTVV.